This TCR beta chain stems from a study of blood T cell repertoires in COVID-19. In the original processing: Estimated nucleated cell counts came from reference gene primer amplification. Assay: immunoSEQ multiplex PCR; the TCRdb copy retains only in-frame clones and omits some. V and J calls plus clone size are reproduced from that table; the DNA served to infer D and trimming. The sample holds 60,000 or so clones, around 84% seen once. This CDR3 is built from 13 residues. With 6 bases removed from V and 1 base from J, the gap between germline ends came to 8 bases. Germline values: CDR1 KGHDR, CDR2 SFDVKD.

The chain employs TRBV24-1 and TRBJ1-1; a weak D match, TRBD1 (6 bases). This TCR came from an elderly woman with acute or convalescent COVID-19. The source material was peripheral blood. The CDR3 reads CATSRQANTEAFF. The CDR3 bases are TGTGCCACCAGTAGACAGGCGAACACTGAAGCTTTCTTT.